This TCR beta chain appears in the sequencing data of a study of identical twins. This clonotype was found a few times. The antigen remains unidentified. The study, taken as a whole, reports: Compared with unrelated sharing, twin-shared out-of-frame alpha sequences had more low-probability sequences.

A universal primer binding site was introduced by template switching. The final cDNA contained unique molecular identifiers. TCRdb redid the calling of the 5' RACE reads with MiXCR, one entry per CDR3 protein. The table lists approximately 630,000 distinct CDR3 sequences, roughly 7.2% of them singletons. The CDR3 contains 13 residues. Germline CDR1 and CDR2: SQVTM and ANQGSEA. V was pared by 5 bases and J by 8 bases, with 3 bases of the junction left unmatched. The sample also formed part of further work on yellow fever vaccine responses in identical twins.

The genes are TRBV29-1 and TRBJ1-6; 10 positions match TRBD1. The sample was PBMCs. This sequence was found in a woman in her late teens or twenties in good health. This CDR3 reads CSVQTGGDSPLHF. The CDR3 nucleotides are TGCAGCGTTCAGACAGGGGGCGATTCACCCCTCCACTTT.